The 32 T cell receptor beta chains listed next were all sequenced from one sample in a study of CD8 T cells in ankylosing spondylitis. TCRdb redid the calling of the 5' RACE reads with MiXCR, one entry per CDR3 protein. This sample has under 250,000 distinct CDR3 sequences, with less than 9.5% found just once. Specimen: blood, either unsorted or a sorted T cell fraction (not recorded which). These receptor sequences come from a female donor with ankylosing spondylitis or in good health (not recorded which).

This clonotype was observed a handful of times. V is TRBV18 and J is TRBJ2-5; a weak D match, TRBD1 (6 bases). Looked up from germline, CDR1 is KGHSH and CDR2 is LQKENI. The CDR3 is made up of 14 amino acids. The ends were cut back, 1 base at V and 1 base at J, with 7 bases in the middle. CDR3 region: CASSPRDTQETQYF. The CDR3 DNA reads as TGTGCCAGCTCACCACGGGACACCCAAGAGACCCAGTACTTC.

The table lists this clonotype with a few counts. A junction boundary mismatches the germline segment, possibly from a read error. The V gene is TRBV5-4, the J gene TRBJ2-1; D may be TRBD1 (6 bases). Germline assignment: CDR1 SGHNT and CDR2 YYREEE (reference sequence). The CDR3 runs 16 residues. This CDR3 is CASRLGARTSYNEQFF. The CDR3 DNA reads TGTGCCAGCAGATTGGGGGCTAGAACCTCCTACAATGAGCAGTTCTTC.

This clonotype has a count of ten or more. The chain recombines TRBV20-1 with TRBJ1-1, with no clear D. Germline CDR1 DFQATT, CDR2 SNEGSKA (reference sequence). The CDR3 is 14 amino acids. V lost 5 bases, J lost 0 bases, and 13 bases lay in between. The CDR3 DNA sequence: TGCAGTGCTCCCGTTCCTGGAGTGAACACTGAAGCTTTCTTT. Translation: CSAPVPGVNTEAFF.

The table lists this clonotype with a few counts. The chain is built from TRBV20-1 and TRBJ2-1; TRBD1 agrees at 8 bases. Germline CDR1 DFQATT, CDR2 SNEGSKA (reference sequence). Trimming removed 6 bases from V and 6 bases from J; junction bases left unmatched: 4. This CDR3 comprises 12 residues. DNA of the CDR3: TGCAGTGCAGACAGGGGAACCAATGAGCAGTTCTTC. It encodes CSADRGTNEQFF.

This clonotype was seen ten or more times. V is TRBV11-3 and J is TRBJ2-1; 8 positions agree with TRBD2. This CDR3 has 16 residues. The ends lost 4 bases at V and 6 bases at J; junction bases unmatched: 11. The germline gives CDR1 SGHNT, CDR2 YENEEA. The CDR3 is CASSSFPAGESNEQFF. CDR3 coding DNA: TGTGCCAGCAGCTCCTTCCCAGCGGGAGAAAGCAATGAGCAGTTCTTC.

This clonotype was seen many times. The rearrangement links TRBV6-2 or TRBV6-3 to TRBJ2-3; 8 bases map to TRBD1. J was trimmed by 2 bases and V by 8 bases; bases with no gene match: 12. The CDR3 totals 16 residues. CDR1 is MNHEY and CDR2 is SVGEGT in the germline V gene. CDR3 sequence reads: CASQGSWTGNTDTQYF. Written as DNA, the CDR3 is TGTGCCAGCCAAGGGTCCTGGACAGGGAACACAGATACGCAGTATTTT.

The chain couples TRBV9 to TRBJ2-1, with 8 bases fitting TRBD2. Looked up from germline, CDR1 is SGDLS and CDR2 is YYNGEE. Trimming removed 0 bases from V and 1 base from J; junction bases left unmatched: 3. The CDR3 runs 16 residues. CDR3 sequence (DNA): TGTGCCAGCAGCGTAGATGCTAGCGGGTCCTACAATGAGCAGTTCTTC. Amino acid sequence: CASSVDASGSYNEQFF.

This clonotype showed up many times. The chain carries TRBV4-3 and TRBJ2-7; D is possibly TRBD1 (5 bases). The CDR3 loop spans 16 amino acids. Trimming cost V 0 bases and J 0 bases, with 12 bases left between them. Germline V CDR1 and CDR2: LGHNA, YSLEER. The DNA for the CDR3 is TGCGCCAGCAGCCAAGATGGAACAGGTAGCTCCTACGAGCAGTACTTC. It encodes CASSQDGTGSSYEQYF.

Many counts were recorded for this clonotype. CDR3 sequence (DNA): TGTGCCAGCAGCAAAGATTGGGGGACATCGAGCAATCAGCCCCAGCATTTT. Translation gives CASSKDWGTSSNQPQHF. This chain uses TRBV21-1 with TRBJ1-5; the table's D call of TRBD1 was not tested on the DNA. TRBV21-1 is an annotated pseudogene. The CDR3 loop spans 17 amino acids.

This clonotype has ten or more counts. The chain carries TRBV5-1 and TRBJ2-3, with D maybe TRBD2 (6 bases). This CDR3 region has 15 residues. V lost 2 bases and J 4 bases, leaving 14 bases between the germline ends. Germline CDR1 reads SGHRS; CDR2 reads YFSETQ. CDR3 sequence reads: CASSFLPGSADTQYF. The CDR3 DNA sequence: TGCGCCAGCAGCTTTTTACCCGGGAGTGCAGATACGCAGTATTTT.

This clonotype was observed at least ten times. The V call is TRBV24-1, the J call TRBJ2-5; 8 bases are a match to TRBD2. This CDR3 region has 15 residues. The ends lost 6 bases at V and 2 bases at J; junction bases unmatched: 7. Germline V CDR1 and CDR2: KGHDR, SFDVKD. CDR3 amino acids: CATSSGSGNQETQYF. The CDR3 nucleotides read TGTGCCACCAGTTCTGGTAGCGGGAATCAAGAGACCCAGTACTTC.

The sample holds many counts of this clonotype. The chain is built from TRBV5-1 and TRBJ1-6; a possible D gene is TRBD1 (5 bases). The V end lost 3 bases, the J end lost 8 bases, and 9 bases lay between the germline ends. In germline, CDR1 is SGHRS, CDR2 YFSETQ. CDR3 length: 13 residues. Here the CDR3 DNA reads TGCGCCAGCAGCTGGGGGTTTGATTCACCCCTCCACTTT. It translates to CASSWGFDSPLHF.

This clonotype has a count of ten or more. This chain uses TRBV20-1 with TRBJ2-1, with D perhaps being TRBD1 or TRBD2 (5 bases each). Trimming left V 6 bases short and J 6 bases short, with 18 bases between. Per germline, CDR1 DFQATT and CDR2 SNEGSKA (reference sequence). The CDR3 runs to 14 residues. Written as DNA, the CDR3 is TGCAGTGCAGCCGGGGCCAAATGGACCAATGAGCAGTTCTTC. It codes for CSAAGAKWTNEQFF.

There are many counts of this clonotype. The chain is built from TRBV10-3 and TRBJ1-4; 11 positions agree with TRBD1. The CDR3 runs to 15 residues. The germline V gene encodes CDR1 ENHRY and CDR2 SYGVKD. With 10 bases clipped from V and 8 bases from J, the junction kept 12 bases outside the gene matches. CDR3 region: CATKAAGTGGEKLFF. In DNA form, the CDR3 reads TGTGCCACCAAGGCAGCCGGGACAGGGGGAGAAAAACTGTTTTTT.

This clonotype was observed many times. V is TRBV12-3 or TRBV12-4 and J is TRBJ1-5; 11 bases line up with TRBD1. The CDR3 is made up of 13 amino acids. Trimming took 6 bases from V and 5 from J; bases not matched to a gene: 0. CDR3 in amino acids: CASRDRGHQPQHF. CDR3 in DNA: TGTGCCAGCAGGGACAGGGGGCATCAGCCCCAGCATTTT.

V is TRBV7-9 and J is TRBJ2-7, with 8 bases identical to TRBD1. This CDR3 is built from 16 residues. V trimming: 5 bases; J trimming: 5 bases; junction bases outside the gene matches: 14. Germline V CDR1 and CDR2: SEHNR, FQNEAQ (reference sequence). The CDR3 sequence is CASSPFGQGDTNEQYF. CDR3 sequence (DNA): TGTGCCAGCAGCCCTTTTGGACAGGGAGACACCAACGAGCAGTACTTC.

Ten or more counts support this clonotype. The V call is TRBV7-3, the J call TRBJ2-7, with D hard to call. Germline-derived CDR1 and CDR2 are SGHTA and FQGTGA. The CDR3 length is 11 residues. The germline V and J ends were trimmed by 2 bases and 4 bases, with 3 bases remaining between them. CDR3: CASSLPYEQYF. The CDR3 DNA sequence: TGTGCCAGCAGCTTACCTTACGAGCAGTACTTC.

The genes are TRBV20-1 and TRBJ2-3; TRBD2 might be the D (5 bases). Per the germline V gene, CDR1 is DFQATT and CDR2 is SNEGSKA (reference sequence). The CDR3 totals 17 residues. This CDR3 reads CCAPKFVAGLIRDTQYF. CDR3 nucleotide sequence: TGCTGCGCTCCTAAATTTGTGGCGGGCCTTATCAGAGATACGCAGTATTTT.

The J gene is TRBJ1-4, the V gene TRBV28; D is undetermined. The ends were cut back, 10 bases at V and 3 bases at J, with 12 bases in the middle. CDR3 length equals 13 residues. Germline lookup yields CDR1 MDHEN and CDR2 SYDVKM. The CDR3: CATLERANEKLFF. The CDR3, as DNA: TGTGCCACCCTCGAGCGCGCTAATGAAAAACTGTTTTTT.

This clonotype was observed at least ten times. This rearrangement joins TRBV20-1 to TRBJ2-1; 13 nucleotides line up with TRBD2. In germline, CDR1 is DFQATT, CDR2 SNEGSKA (reference sequence). V was pared by 6 bases and J by 9 bases, with 5 bases of the junction left unmatched. CDR3 length equals 13 residues. The CDR3 DNA reads as TGCAGTGCGTGGACTAGCGGGAGTGGTGAGCAGTTCTTC. Translation gives CSAWTSGSGEQFF.

This clonotype has a count of ten or more. The chain is built from TRBV6-5 and TRBJ2-7, with D tentatively TRBD1 or TRBD2 (5 bases each). In germline, CDR1 is MNHEY, CDR2 SVGAGI. The CDR3 extends over 14 amino acids. V was pared by 2 bases and J by 3 bases, with 11 bases between. CDR3 region: CASSYGGAVYEQYF. The CDR3 DNA follows: TGTGCCAGCAGTTACGGGGGAGCGGTCTACGAGCAGTACTTC.

Details on this clonotype: A single base separates this from a much larger clone, so it may be a read error. The chain couples TRBV7-2 to TRBJ2-7, with TRBD2 matching 8 bases. The CDR3 sequence is 14 residues long. The germline V gene encodes CDR1 SGHTA and CDR2 FQGNSA. The CDR3 here is CASSLASGNYEQCF. CDR3 nucleotides: TGTGCCAGCAGCTTAGCTAGCGGGAACTACGAGCAGTGCTTC.

This clonotype was seen repeatedly, ten times or more. The chain uses TRBV29-1 and TRBJ2-1; TRBD2 matches at 15 bases. CDR1 is SQVTM and CDR2 is ANQGSEA in the germline V gene. The junction had 4 bases not matched to a gene; V was cut back by 6 bases and J by 7 bases. CDR3 length equals 14 residues. Here the CDR3 reads CSVIGLAGGNEQFF. Written as DNA, the CDR3 is TGCAGCGTGATTGGACTAGCGGGAGGGAATGAGCAGTTCTTC.

This clonotype was detected many times. This chain uses TRBV11-2 with TRBJ2-5; the match to TRBD2 covers 9 bases. Germline CDR1 SGHAT, CDR2 FQNNGV. The ends lost 5 bases at V and 4 bases at J; junction bases unmatched: 20. CDR3 length: 19 residues. The CDR3 coding sequence is TGTGCCAGCAGCCCCCGAGCGGTCGCACTAGCGGGTGCTCGAGAGACCCAGTACTTC. It specifies CASSPRAVALAGARETQYF. Combining the CDR3 with reference TRBV11-2 and TRBJ2-5 gives the whole variable domain EAGVAQSPRYKIIEKRQSVAFWCNPISGHATLYWYQQILGQGPKLLIQFQNNGVVDDSQLPKDRFSAERLKGVDSTLKIQPAKLEDSAVYLCASSPRAVALAGARETQYFGPGTRLLVL.

This clonotype was seen repeatedly, ten times or more. The J gene is TRBJ2-1, the V gene TRBV5-4; D assignment may be TRBD1 or TRBD2 (5 bases each). This CDR3 has 15 amino acids. V was shortened by 4 bases and J by 0 bases, with 11 bases between the two germline ends. Germline V lookup: CDR1 SGHNT, CDR2 YYREEE (reference sequence). In DNA form, the CDR3 reads TGTGCCAGCAGCCGGGGCCAGGACTCCTACAATGAGCAGTTCTTC. As protein: CASSRGQDSYNEQFF.

The gene calls are TRBV4-3 and TRBJ2-1, with no clear D. Germline CDR1 reads LGHNA; CDR2 reads YSLEER. The V and J ends lost 1 base and 7 bases respectively, with 17 bases between them. This CDR3 is built from 16 residues. For the CDR3, the DNA is TGCGCCAGCAGCCAAGGGTGGACCTTACCGTTGAATGAGCAGTTCTTC. Its translation is CASSQGWTLPLNEQFF.

This clonotype was counted at least ten times. The V call is TRBV20-1, the J call TRBJ2-7, with a possible D match to TRBD2 (5 bases). V was cut by 7 bases and J by 4 bases, with 14 bases left in between. In germline, CDR1 is DFQATT, CDR2 SNEGSKA (reference sequence). This CDR3 region has 12 residues. CDR3 nucleotides: TGCAGTGTTTCGTTAGCGCCGTACGAGCAGTACTTC. It encodes CSVSLAPYEQYF.

This clonotype has a count of ten or more. The chain carries TRBV10-3 and TRBJ2-7; TRBD1 or TRBD2 may be the D gene (5 bases each). This CDR3 has 13 amino acids. With 7 bases removed from V and 5 bases from J, the gap between germline ends came to 15 bases. Germline V lookup: CDR1 ENHRY, CDR2 SYGVKD. The CDR3 coding sequence is TGTGCCATCACCGGGACCCCGGCCGACGAGCAGTACTTC. It encodes CAITGTPADEQYF.

This clonotype was seen a few times. CDR3 loop: CASSYSAGLANEQFF. Here the CDR3 DNA reads TGTGCCAGCAGTTACTCCGCGGGACTAGCGAATGAGCAGTTCTTC. This chain connects TRBV6-2 or TRBV6-3 to TRBJ2-1; 10 nucleotides agree with TRBD2. After removal of 0 bases from V and 7 bases from J, the junction contained 3 bases not matched to a gene. The CDR3 sequence is 15 residues long. From germline, CDR1 is MNHEY and CDR2 SVGEGT.

This clonotype came up many times. V gene TRBV7-2 combines with J gene TRBJ2-7; the match to TRBD2 covers 8 bases. V lost 5 bases, J lost 2 bases, and 11 bases stayed unmatched. This CDR3 is 16 amino acids long. Germline lookup yields CDR1 SGHTA and CDR2 FQGNSA. CDR3 nucleotides: TGTGCCAGCAGCCTAGGGTCGACTAGCGCCGCCTACGAGCAGTACTTC. Protein: CASSLGSTSAAYEQYF.

A note on this clonotype: A read error may be the cause here, since a much bigger clone is one base away. This chain uses TRBV7-2 with TRBJ2-3; 7 bases match TRBD2. Germline V gives CDR1 SGHTA, CDR2 FQGNSA. CDR3 length: 15 residues. Here the CDR3 reads CASTQGAGHTDTRYF. As DNA, the CDR3 is TGTGCCAGCACCCAAGGAGCGGGGCACACAGATACGCGGTATTTT.

This clonotype occurred many times. V usage is TRBV5-1 and J usage is TRBJ2-7, with D perhaps matching TRBD2 (5 bases). The CDR3 loop spans 12 amino acids. Trimming took off 4 bases at V and 3 bases at J, with 8 bases between the two ends. CDR1 SGHRS and CDR2 YFSETQ come from the germline V gene. The CDR3: CASSEGGYEQYF. The CDR3 DNA reads as TGCGCCAGCAGCGAAGGAGGCTACGAGCAGTACTTC.